Listed below are T cell receptor beta chains from one sample, sequenced in a study of blood T cells in healthy people across ages. MiXCR, run by TCRdb on the 5' RACE reads, gives a single entry per CDR3 protein. The sample contains 850,000 to 950,000 distinct CDR3 sequences, 25% to 35% of which appear only once. Sequencing input: blood. The receptors were sampled from a woman of 80 years or more in good health. Each CDR3 is given with its conserved first and last residue. The D gene is left open where the match is weak. Expanded clones get a size class; other rows say once, few or many, or leave the size out.

CDR3nt: TGTGCCGGCAGCACGGGACTAAGCTACAATGAGCAGTTCTTC
CDR3aa: CAGSTGLSYNEQFF
j_gene: TRBJ2-1
len: 14
d_gene: TRBD2
v_gene: TRBV7-2
abundance: once

CDR3nt: TGTGCCAGCAGGGATAGCGGGGGGAGCACAGATACGCAGTATTTT
CDR3aa: CASRDSGGSTDTQYF
j_gene: TRBJ2-3
len: 15
d_gene: TRBD2
v_gene: TRBV6-5
abundance: many

CDR3nt: TGTGCCAGCAGCAAAGACAGGGGGGCCATTCAGTACTTC
CDR3aa: CASSKDRGAIQYF
j_gene: TRBJ2-4
len: 13
d_gene: -
v_gene: TRBV21-1
abundance: many

CDR3nt: TGTGCCACCAGTGATCGTAAGGTGAACAGGTACTTCATGAACACTGAAGCTTTCTTT
CDR3aa: CATSDRKVNRYFMNTEAFF
j_gene: TRBJ1-1
len: 19
d_gene: -
v_gene: TRBV24-1
abundance: -

CDR3nt: TGTGCCAGCAGCCCGGGCAGGGGTGGCAATCAGCCCCAGCATTTT
CDR3aa: CASSPGRGGNQPQHF
j_gene: TRBJ1-5
len: 15
d_gene: -
v_gene: TRBV5-5
abundance: many

CDR3nt: TGTGCCAGCAGCCCACTAATAGCGCCAGATACGCAGTATTTT
CDR3aa: CASSPLIAPDTQYF
j_gene: TRBJ2-3
len: 14
d_gene: -
v_gene: TRBV7-4
abundance: many

CDR3nt: TGTGCCAGCAGCGAAGAGGGGACTAGCGGGGGGGCGGGCAATGAGCAGTTCTTC
CDR3aa: CASSEEGTSGGAGNEQFF
j_gene: TRBJ2-1
len: 18
d_gene: TRBD2
v_gene: TRBV7-2
abundance: many

CDR3nt: TGTGCCAGCAGCTCGGTTCTAGGACTAGCGGGGAACTCCTACGAGCAGTACTTC
CDR3aa: CASSSVLGLAGNSYEQYF
j_gene: TRBJ2-7
len: 18
d_gene: TRBD2
v_gene: TRBV5-6
abundance: -

CDR3nt: TGTGCCAGCAGCCAACTAGCGGGGAATAACAATGAGCAGTTCTTC
CDR3aa: CASSQLAGNNNEQFF
j_gene: TRBJ2-1
len: 15
d_gene: TRBD2
v_gene: TRBV7-2
abundance: many

CDR3nt: TGTGCCAGCAGTTCCCCACGGGTAGCCAAAAACATTCAGTACTTC
CDR3aa: CASSSPRVAKNIQYF
j_gene: TRBJ2-4
len: 15
d_gene: -
v_gene: TRBV28
abundance: many

CDR3nt: TGTGCCACCAGCAGATCCGGGACACAAGCCAAAAACATTCAGTACTTC
CDR3aa: CATSRSGTQAKNIQYF
j_gene: TRBJ2-4
len: 16
d_gene: -
v_gene: TRBV15
abundance: many

CDR3nt: TGCAGTGCTAGAGGGGAAGTGGATGGCTACACCTTC
CDR3aa: CSARGEVDGYTF
j_gene: TRBJ1-2
len: 12
d_gene: -
v_gene: TRBV20-1
abundance: many

CDR3nt: TGTGCCGGCAGCCCAGGACCGGCGGGCTACACCTTC
CDR3aa: CAGSPGPAGYTF
j_gene: TRBJ1-2
len: 12
d_gene: -
v_gene: TRBV9
abundance: -

CDR3nt: TGCGCCAGCAGCCAAGAATTTGGAGGCTACACCTTC
CDR3aa: CASSQEFGGYTF
j_gene: TRBJ1-2
len: 12
d_gene: -
v_gene: TRBV4-1
abundance: many

CDR3nt: TGTGCCAGCATCAATTCCCCGGGACTAGTCGTTGAGCAGTTCTTC
CDR3aa: CASINSPGLVVEQFF
j_gene: TRBJ2-1
len: 15
d_gene: TRBD2
v_gene: TRBV7-2
abundance: many